This TCR beta chain was captured by sequencing in a study of CD8+CD57+ T cells in acquired aplastic anemia (dated by TCRdb to 2016 to 2019). Regarding the study in general: On average, sorted CD4+ and CD8+ cells yielded 3.2 ug of extracted DNA, with a range of roughly 0.18 to 27.4 ug. For healthy donor samples, the average read count was around 9.8 million for CD4+ cells and roughly 12 million for CD8+ cells.

Genomic DNA served as template for TCR beta VDJ combination and CDR3 sequence profiling. An Illumina HiSeq 2000 was the platform used for TCR repertoire sequencing. The authors processed their data as follows. TRBV/TRBJ rearrangement plots, CDR3 size and DJ length profiles, and Simpson's diversity index were used to assess repertoires. The immunodominant clone was defined as the most abundant DNA sequence in deep sequencing data. CDR3 amino acid sequences were screened for sharing across subjects and were compared with published repertoires and the VDJdb database. TCRdb reanalyzed the raw reads on its own, using fastp at Q25 for trimming and MiXCR for clone calling, and kept in-frame beta chains. Merged by CDR3 protein, the rows form single entries marked with the most common genes and DNA. The V and J calls and clone size come from TCRdb's table, not from the authors' own analysis. The sample table holds just over 400,000 distinct CDR3 sequences, of which 65% to 80% were seen once. The ten largest clones take up 4% of the sample.

The study deep-sequenced TCR repertoires of sorted CD4+ and CD8+ blood T cells from severe aplastic anemia patients and healthy subjects. Ficoll-Paque density gradient centrifugation was used to isolate peripheral blood mononuclear cells. Before DNA extraction, CD4+ and CD8+ T cells were sorted with FACS or magnetic beads. This clonotype was counted between two and nine times. Its cognate antigen has yet to be identified. Per-nucleotide qualities are absent, and no much larger clonotype sits a single base away. General study outcomes and caveats: Roughly 31 CD8+ CDR3 sequences were shared between patients and controls but appeared highly expressed in patients and within their immunodominant clones. Between patients and healthy controls, no significant difference in CD8+ Simpson's diversity was found (P=0.060).

Taken from cysteine to phenylalanine, the CDR3 has 12 residues. This entry keeps only the CDR3 DNA: 36 bases, framed from base 1. The germline V gene (reference sequence) specifies LNHNV as CDR1 and YYDKDF as CDR2. The germline ends are 6 bases apart after V is trimmed by 8 bases and J by 1 base. The source of this sequence is a human donor in good health, serving as a control. Sequenced: sorted CD4+, CD8+, or CD8+CD57+ T cells (not recorded which) from PBMCs. This chain joins TRBV15 to TRBJ1-5; possibly the D gene is TRBD1, per 5 matching bases. The CDR3 loop reads CATRDSNQPQHF. The DNA is TGTGCCACCCGGGACAGCAATCAGCCCCAGCATTTT.